The entry below describes one TCR beta chain. Its cognate antigen is unknown. This CDR3 has 14 residues. The V and J ends lost 3 bases and 2 bases respectively, with 10 bases between them. This specimen belongs to a study of T-cell memory formation after mild COVID-19. At the level of the study: Largely, TCR clusters stayed within a single donor.

The authors produced TCR alpha and TCR beta cDNA libraries with sample barcodes and UMIs by 5'RACE using constant-segment primers. Using its own MiXCR run on the 5' RACE reads, TCRdb lists one record per CDR3 protein. The sample lists 150,000 or so distinct CDR3 sequences, 25% to 40% seen once, with around 13% in the top ten. General study findings and limits: Later expanders leaned toward CD4+, whereas clones contracting from day 15 to 85 were balanced CD4/CD8. Most CD4+ clones that shrank were in CM and EM, while CD8+ ones turned up in EMRA.

The sequencing sample was made of PBMCs or a T cell subset sorted from them (not recorded which). This clonotype was obtained from an adult woman who had mild COVID-19 (a few samples of this study predate the infection). Cell type and time point are not known. This chain joins TRBV12-3 or TRBV12-4 and TRBJ2-5; tentatively, D is TRBD2 (6 bases). DNA for the CDR3: TGTGCCAGCAGTTTGGCGGGGTTTCAAGAGACCCAGTACTTC. This sequence encodes CASSLAGFQETQYF.